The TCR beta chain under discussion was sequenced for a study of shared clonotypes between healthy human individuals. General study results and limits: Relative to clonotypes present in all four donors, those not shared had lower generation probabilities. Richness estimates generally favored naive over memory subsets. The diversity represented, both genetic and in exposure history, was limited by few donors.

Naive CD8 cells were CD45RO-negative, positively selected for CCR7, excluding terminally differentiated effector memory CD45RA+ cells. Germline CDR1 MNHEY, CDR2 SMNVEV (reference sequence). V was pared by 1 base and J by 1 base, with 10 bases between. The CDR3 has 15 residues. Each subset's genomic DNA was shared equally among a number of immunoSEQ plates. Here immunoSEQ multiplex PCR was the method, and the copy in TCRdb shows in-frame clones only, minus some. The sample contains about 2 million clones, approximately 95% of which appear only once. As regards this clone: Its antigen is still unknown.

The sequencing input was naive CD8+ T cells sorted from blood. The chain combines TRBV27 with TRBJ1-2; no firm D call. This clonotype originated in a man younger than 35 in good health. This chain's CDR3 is CASSLFPDDNYGYTF. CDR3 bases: TGTGCCAGCAGTTTATTTCCAGATGATAACTATGGCTACACCTTC.